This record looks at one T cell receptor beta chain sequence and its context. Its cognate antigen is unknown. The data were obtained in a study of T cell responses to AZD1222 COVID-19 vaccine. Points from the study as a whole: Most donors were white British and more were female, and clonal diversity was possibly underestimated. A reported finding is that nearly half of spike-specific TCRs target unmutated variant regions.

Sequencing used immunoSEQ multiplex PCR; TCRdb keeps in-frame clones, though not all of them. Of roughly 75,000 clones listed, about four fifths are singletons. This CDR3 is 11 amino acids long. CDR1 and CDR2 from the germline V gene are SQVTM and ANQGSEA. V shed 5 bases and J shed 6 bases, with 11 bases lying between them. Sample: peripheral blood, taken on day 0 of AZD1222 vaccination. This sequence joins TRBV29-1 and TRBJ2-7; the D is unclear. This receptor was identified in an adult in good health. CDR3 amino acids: CSVRQDGEQYF. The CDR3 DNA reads TGCAGCGTTAGGCAAGACGGCGAGCAGTACTTC.